The 28 T cell receptor beta chains given below trace back to one sample, sequenced in a study of blood T cells in healthy people across ages. The authors ran a second PCR of 7 to 11 cycles using a sample-barcoded 5' primer and a J-beta primer mix. TCRdb itself ran the 5' RACE reads through MiXCR, one entry per CDR3 protein. Here the sample spans some 1.5 million distinct CDR3 sequences, roughly 28% being singletons. The sample comprised blood. The receptor set was obtained from a woman in her thirties in good health.

In this sample, this clonotype turned up many times. The chain combines TRBV7-2 with TRBJ2-3; 14 bases match TRBD2. CDR3 length: 17 amino acids. J lost 4 bases, V lost 0 bases, and 3 bases had no gene match. CDR1 and CDR2 from the germline V gene are SGHTA and FQGNSA. In DNA form, the CDR3 reads TGTGCCAGCAGCTTAGCCGCGACTAGCGGGGGGGCAGATACGCAGTATTTT. Translated: CASSLAATSGGADTQYF.

The CDR3 spells CASSISISWDNEQFF. The CDR3, as DNA: TGTGCCAGTAGTATCTCTATCTCCTGGGACAATGAGCAGTTCTTC. V is TRBV19 and J is TRBJ2-1; no firm D call. CDR1 and CDR2 (germline): LNHDA, SQIVND (reference sequence). The CDR3 length is 15 residues. Trimming removed 3 bases at V and 5 bases at J, with 14 bases between. Complete variable domain (other parts from reference TRBV19 and TRBJ2-1): DGGITQSPKYLFRKEGQNVTLSCEQNLNHDAMYWYRQDPGQGLRLIYYSQIVNDFQKGDIAEGYSVSREKKESFPLTVTSAQKNPTAFYLCASSISISWDNEQFFGPGTRLTVL.

The chain combines TRBV20-1 with TRBJ2-1; D is unclear. The CDR3 runs 16 residues. The ends were cut back, 0 bases at V and 7 bases at J, with 19 bases in the middle. Germline V gene lookup returns CDR1 DFQATT and CDR2 SNEGSKA (reference sequence). The CDR3 nucleotides read TGCAGTGCTAGAGATCTAGGGTCACCATGGGTAAATGAGCAGTTCTTC. Its translation is CSARDLGSPWVNEQFF.

The genes are TRBV28 and TRBJ2-5; 8 nucleotides align to TRBD2. V dropped 11 bases and J dropped 2; count of bases not matched to a gene: 13. This CDR3 is built from 15 residues. CDR1 and CDR2 from the germline V gene are MDHEN and SYDVKM. CDR3 amino acids: CAASRYGGEQETQYF. For the CDR3, the DNA is TGTGCCGCCAGCAGGTACGGGGGGGAACAAGAGACCCAGTACTTC. Complete variable domain (other parts from reference TRBV28 and TRBJ2-5): DVKVTQSSRYLVKRTGEKVFLECVQDMDHENMFWYRQDPGLGLRLIYFSYDVKMKEKGDIPEGYSVSREKKERFSLILESASTNQTSMYLCAASRYGGEQETQYFGPGTRLLVL.

This clonotype was observed a handful of times. This rearrangement joins TRBV27 to TRBJ1-2; a possible D gene is TRBD1 (6 bases). V was cut by 7 bases and J by 8 bases, with 14 bases left in between. This CDR3 spans 12 amino acids. Germline CDR1 and CDR2: MNHEY and SMNVEV (reference sequence). This chain's CDR3 is CASNSGEGGYTF. CDR3 DNA sequence: TGTGCCAGCAATTCAGGGGAGGGGGGCTACACCTTC.

This clonotype was seen ten or more times. J is TRBJ2-6 and V is TRBV20-1; 8 positions match TRBD1. The CDR3 extends over 17 amino acids. Germline V lookup: CDR1 DFQATT, CDR2 SNEGSKA (reference sequence). V gave up 3 bases and J gave up 3 bases; unmatched junction bases: 10. The DNA for the CDR3 is TGCAGTGCTAGGGTGACAGGGGCTGTAGGTGGGGCCAACGTCCTGACTTTC. Translated: CSARVTGAVGGANVLTF.

The chain couples TRBV11-2 to TRBJ2-5, with D possibly matching TRBD2 (5 bases). The J call is uncertain, as TRBJ2-7 better fits the DNA end. In germline, CDR1 is SGHAT, CDR2 FQNNGV. The CDR3 loop spans 14 amino acids. The DNA for the CDR3 is TGTGCCAGCAGCGCTACGCGACTACATTACGAGCAGTACTTC. It codes for CASSATRLHYEQYF.

This clonotype was seen a handful of times. This rearrangement joins TRBV7-2 to TRBJ1-6; D perhaps matches TRBD1 (5 bases). The V end lost 0 bases, the J end lost 5 bases, and 11 bases lay between the germline ends. The V gene's germline CDR1 is SGHTA and CDR2 FQGNSA. This CDR3 has 16 amino acids. As DNA, the CDR3 is TGTGCCAGCAGCTTAGCCGGGACGCGGGATAATTCACCCCTCCACTTT. It encodes CASSLAGTRDNSPLHF.

This clonotype was detected a few times. This sequence joins TRBV10-1 and TRBJ1-4; TRBD1 aligns across 9 bases. V gave up 2 bases and J gave up 2 bases; unmatched junction bases: 3. CDR3 size: 16 residues. Germline lookup yields CDR1 WNHNN and CDR2 SYGVQD (reference sequence). The CDR3 DNA is TGCGCCAGCAGTGAGACCGGGACAGGGACTAATGAAAAACTGTTTTTT. This gives the protein CASSETGTGTNEKLFF.

A few counts support this clonotype. V gene TRBV7-2 combines with J gene TRBJ2-4, with TRBD2 matching over 9 bases. This CDR3 has 17 residues. In germline, CDR1 is SGHTA, CDR2 FQGNSA. The J segment lost 13 bases and the V segment lost 1 base, leaving 17 bases of the junction unmatched. CDR3 amino acids: CASSLVRASGNQEPQYF. The CDR3 bases are TGTGCCAGCAGCTTAGTCCGGGCTAGCGGGAACCAAGAGCCCCAGTACTTC.

The V gene is TRBV4-3, the J gene TRBJ1-2; D remains unclear. The CDR3 runs to 14 residues. Germline V CDR1 and CDR2: LGHNA, YSLEER. V dropped 1 base and J dropped 2 bases, with 8 bases sitting between them. In DNA, the CDR3 is TGCGCCAGCAGCCAAGTTCGGACGAACTATGGCTACACCTTC. Amino acid sequence: CASSQVRTNYGYTF.

This clonotype was detected many times. The chain carries TRBV5-1 and TRBJ2-5; no reliable D call. The CDR3 loop spans 14 amino acids. CDR1 and CDR2 from the germline V gene are SGHRS and YFSETQ. Between the trimmed V and J ends, which lost 0 bases and 2 bases, there was a span of 8 bases. The CDR3 sequence: CASSLGHGQETQYF. The CDR3 bases are TGCGCCAGCAGCTTGGGTCACGGACAAGAGACCCAGTACTTC.

This clonotype has a handful of counts. The rearrangement uses TRBV7-9 and TRBJ2-6, with 9 positions matching TRBD1. The V segment lost 3 bases and the J segment 1 base; nucleotides outside the gene matches: 7. This CDR3 spans 18 amino acids. Germline V gene sequence: CDR1 SEHNR, CDR2 FQNEAQ (reference sequence). DNA for the CDR3: TGTGCCAGCAGCTTCACCGGGACAGGGCCTTCTGGGGCCAACGTCCTGACTTTC. This encodes CASSFTGTGPSGANVLTF. Complete variable domain (other parts from reference TRBV7-9 and TRBJ2-6): DTGVSQNPRHKITKRGQNVTFRCDPISEHNRLYWYRQTLGQGPEFLTYFQNEAQLEKSRLLSDRFSAERPKGSFSTLEIQRTEQGDSAMYLCASSFTGTGPSGANVLTFGAGSRLTVL.

About this clonotype itself: A much bigger clone sits one base away, suggesting this may be a read error. This CDR3 is missing its conserved last phenylalanine or tryptophan, likely due to a read error. This rearrangement joins TRBV20-1 to TRBJ2-7; D is perhaps TRBD2 (5 bases). The CDR3 loop spans 11 amino acids. The V and J ends lost 2 bases and 6 bases respectively, with 8 bases between them. Germline V lookup: CDR1 DFQATT, CDR2 SNEGSKA (reference sequence). CDR3 DNA: TGCAGTGCTAGAATGAGGGTCGAGCAGTACTGC. Its translation: CSARMRVEQYC.

Ten or more counts support this clonotype. The rearrangement joins TRBV7-3 to TRBJ1-6; D might be TRBD1 (5 bases). The CDR3 totals 14 residues. CDR1 and CDR2 (germline): SGHTA, FQGTGA. The V end was cut by 2 bases, the J end by 6 bases, with 8 bases between. Written as DNA, the CDR3 is TGTGCCAGCAGCTTAGGGGGACCTAATTCACCCCTCCACTTT. Translating gives CASSLGGPNSPLHF.

This clonotype came up a few times. This chain connects TRBV30 to TRBJ2-6; 9 bases map to TRBD1. Germline loops: CDR1 GTSNPN, CDR2 SVGIG (reference sequence). The V gene end was trimmed by 2 bases and the J gene end by 1 base; junction bases not matched to a gene: 6. The CDR3 sequence is 17 residues long. CDR3 sequence: CAWSQGQGPSGANVLTF. The CDR3 region has the DNA TGTGCCTGGAGTCAAGGACAGGGGCCGTCTGGGGCCAACGTCCTGACTTTC.

The chain links TRBV6-5 to TRBJ1-1, with a tentative D call TRBD1 (5 bases). With 0 bases removed from V and 5 bases from J, the gap between germline ends came to 13 bases. The germline CDR1 and CDR2 sequences are MNHEY and SVGAGI. The CDR3 totals 15 residues. In nucleotides, the CDR3 is TGTGCCAGCAGTTACTCGGGGCGGGGGTGGACTGAAGCTTTCTTT. It yields the protein CASSYSGRGWTEAFF.

This clonotype was picked up a small number of times. The J gene is TRBJ2-7, the V gene TRBV20-1; D is perhaps TRBD1 or TRBD2 (5 bases each). The CDR3 length is 15 residues. V was shortened by 1 base and J by 1 base, with 14 bases between the two germline ends. The germline gives CDR1 DFQATT, CDR2 SNEGSKA (reference sequence). The CDR3 region has the DNA TGCAGTGCTAGAGCCCCGGGACCAGCATCCTACGAGCAGTACTTC. This gives the protein CSARAPGPASYEQYF.

A note on this clonotype: A much larger clone lies a single base off, so this may be a read error. This rearrangement joins TRBV6-5 to TRBJ2-7, with 13 bases fitting TRBD2. V lost 6 bases, J lost 7 bases, and 9 bases stayed unmatched. Germline V gives CDR1 MNHEY, CDR2 SVGAGI. This CDR3 region has 15 residues. In nucleotides, the CDR3 is TGTGCCAGCAGACTCGGACTAGCGGGGGTTAATGAGCAGTACTTC. Encoded protein: CASRLGLAGVNEQYF.

This chain links TRBV20-1 with TRBJ1-2; D uncertain. The CDR3 sequence is 13 residues long. CDR1 DFQATT and CDR2 SNEGSKA come from the germline V gene (reference sequence). Trimming removed 0 bases from V and 4 bases from J, with 9 bases in between. The CDR3 nucleotides are TGCAGTGCTAGAGATCGGGCAGTCTATGGCTACACCTTC. Its protein is CSARDRAVYGYTF.

This chain joins TRBV7-2 and TRBJ1-4; TRBD1 might be the D (5 bases). Looked up from germline, CDR1 is SGHTA and CDR2 is FQGNSA. The CDR3 is made up of 14 amino acids. Between the trimmed V and J ends, which lost 3 bases and 7 bases, there was a span of 12 bases. CDR3 sequence (DNA): TGTGCCAGCAGCTTCAGGGTGGGCAGTGAAAAACTGTTTTTT. This codes for CASSFRVGSEKLFF.

Of note for this clonotype: At one end the junction does not follow the germline gene, possibly because of a read error. The rearrangement uses TRBV20-1 and TRBJ2-1; TRBD2 matches 9 bases. CDR3 size: 16 residues. Germline V gene sequence: CDR1 DFQATT, CDR2 SNEGSKA (reference sequence). The CDR3 coding sequence is TGCAGTGCTGCTCTAGCGGGACAGAGCTCCTACAATGAGCAGGTCTTC. Protein product: CSAALAGQSSYNEQVF.

The chain is built from TRBV20-1 and TRBJ2-2, with 13 nucleotides matching TRBD2. The trim removed 3 bases at V and 8 bases at J, leaving 3 bases unmatched. CDR1 DFQATT and CDR2 SNEGSKA come from the germline V gene (reference sequence). This CDR3 spans 14 amino acids. The CDR3 region is CSARRLAGGGELFF. CDR3 DNA: TGCAGTGCTAGGCGACTAGCGGGGGGAGGGGAGCTGTTTTTT.

This clonotype came up a few times. The rearrangement uses TRBV4-1 and TRBJ1-1; no clear D gene. Per germline, CDR1 MGHRA and CDR2 YSYEKL. V was trimmed by 4 bases and J by 1 base, leaving 16 bases between them. The CDR3 extends over 16 amino acids. The CDR3 DNA reads as TGCGCCAGCAGCCCCCTCTCCGGCCGAGCGAACACTGAAGCTTTCTTT. Encoded protein: CASSPLSGRANTEAFF.

CDR3 nucleotides: TGTGCCAGTCAGCCCGGGACACAGTACGAGCAGTACTTC. It encodes CASQPGTQYEQYF. The chain is built from TRBV2 and TRBJ2-7; D is perhaps TRBD1 (6 bases). Germline CDR1 and CDR2: SNHLY and FYNNEI. This CDR3 has 13 amino acids. V lost 9 bases to trimming and J lost 4 bases, with 16 bases between them.

This clonotype has only a few counts. CDR3 bases: TGTGCCAGCAGCTTACAACTAGCGGGGGGGCGCGGCACAGATACGCAGTATTTT. It translates to CASSLQLAGGRGTDTQYF. The J gene is TRBJ2-3, the V gene TRBV7-3, with 13 bases lining up with TRBD2. The germline V gene encodes CDR1 SGHTA and CDR2 FQGTGA. Trimming took 2 bases from V and 1 from J; bases not matched to a gene: 6. CDR3 length equals 18 residues. Combining the CDR3 with reference TRBV7-3 and TRBJ2-3 gives the whole variable domain GAGVSQTPSNKVTEKGKYVELRCDPISGHTALYWYRQSLGQGPEFLIYFQGTGAADDSGLPNDRFFAVRPEGSVSTLKIQRTERGDSAVYLCASSLQLAGGRGTDTQYFGPGTRLTVL.

This clonotype was seen a few times. V usage is TRBV18 and J usage is TRBJ1-3; D is ambiguous. Germline-derived CDR1 and CDR2 are KGHSH and LQKENI. CDR3 length equals 13 residues. The V end lost 3 bases, the J end lost 5 bases, and 8 bases lay between the germline ends. The CDR3 sequence is CASSPSGRNTIYF. The DNA of the CDR3 is TGTGCCAGCTCACCCTCCGGACGAAACACCATATATTTT.

This clonotype was seen only a few times. V usage is TRBV12-5 and J usage is TRBJ2-1; maybe TRBD2 (7 bases). In germline, CDR1 is LGHNT, CDR2 FRNRAP. The CDR3 runs to 16 residues. Trimming pared 1 base from V and 8 bases from J, leaving 18 bases between. In DNA form, the CDR3 reads TGTGCTAGTGGTTTGGCCGCTAGCGGAGGGGGTCATGAGCAGTTCTTC. Amino acids: CASGLAASGGGHEQFF. Based on the CDR3 plus reference TRBV12-5 and TRBJ2-1, the full variable domain is DARVTQTPRHKVTEMGQEVTMRCQPILGHNTVFWYRQTMMQGLELLAYFRNRAPLDDSGMPKDRFSAEMPDATLATLKIQPSEPRDSAVYFCASGLAASGGGHEQFFGPGTRLTVL.